These T cell receptor beta chains were read from a single sample in a study of vaccination and CD4 T cells after COVID-19. The antigens for these receptors are not known. One entry per CDR3 protein, called by TCRdb with MiXCR from the PCR reads. The sample holds about 25,000 distinct CDR3 sequences; around 40% are singletons and the top ten take about 4.3%. Sample: CD4+ T cells from blood, cultured in vitro, taken about 7 months after SARS-CoV-2 vaccination. Receptor source: a human donor who had recovered from COVID-19. Each CDR3 is given with its conserved first and last residue. A D gene is named only where the DNA matches it firmly. Only part of the rows carry a size: once, few, many, or a class if the clone is expanded.

size,V,length,J,D,CDR3,DNA
few,TRBV6-1,15,TRBJ2-3,NA,CASSDGLRGSDTQYF,TGTGCCAGCAGTGACGGATTGAGGGGGTCAGATACGCAGTATTTT
NA,TRBV28,15,TRBJ2-5,NA,CASSSLTGRSETQYF,TGTGCCAGCAGTTCCCTGACAGGGAGGTCGGAGACCCAGTACTTC
NA,TRBV7-2,14,TRBJ1-2,NA,CASSLGQANYGYTF,TGTGCCAGCAGCTTGGGGCAGGCTAACTATGGCTACACCTTC
NA,TRBV27,18,TRBJ2-3,TRBD2,CASSLVPLLAGLTDTQYF,TGTGCCAGCAGTTTAGTTCCCCTACTAGCGGGATTGACAGATACGCAGTATTTT
NA,TRBV5-4,15,TRBJ2-3,TRBD2,CASSPDGRAVDTQYF,TGTGCCAGCAGCCCTGACGGGAGGGCTGTAGATACGCAGTATTTT
medium-sized,TRBV20-1,14,TRBJ1-6,NA,CSAPTGTGNSPLHF,TGCAGTGCTCCTACCGGGACTGGTAATTCACCCCTCCACTTT
NA,TRBV20-1,11,TRBJ2-7,NA,CSASGSAEQYF,TGCAGTGCTAGCGGGAGTGCCGAGCAGTACTTC
NA,TRBV15,13,TRBJ2-7,NA,CATSREEGYEQYF,TGTGCCACCAGCAGAGAAGAGGGCTACGAGCAGTACTTC
few,TRBV7-9,15,TRBJ1-2,TRBD1,CASSLVETGNYGYTF,TGTGCCAGCAGCTTAGTCGAGACAGGGAACTATGGCTACACCTTC
few,TRBV20-1,13,TRBJ2-2,NA,CSARRGNTGELFF,TGCAGTGCTAGGCGGGGGAACACCGGGGAGCTGTTTTTT
NA,TRBV5-1,15,TRBJ2-5,TRBD1,CASSFTGTAQETQYF,TGCGCCAGCAGCTTCACCGGGACAGCTCAAGAGACCCAGTACTTC
NA,TRBV7-2,13,TRBJ1-1,TRBD1,CASSPDRVGEAFF,TGTGCCAGCAGCCCCGACAGGGTGGGTGAAGCTTTCTTT
NA,TRBV4-1,16,TRBJ1-2,NA,CASSQRGFGRSYGYTF,TGCGCCAGCAGCCAAAGGGGCTTTGGGCGTAGCTATGGCTACACCTTC
NA,TRBV28,14,TRBJ1-2,NA,CASSLYTGHDGYTF,TGTGCCAGCAGTTTATATACAGGGCATGATGGCTACACCTTC
few,TRBV20-1,15,TRBJ2-5,NA,CSARGGGGAGETQYF,TGCAGTGCTAGAGGAGGGGGAGGAGCAGGAGAGACCCAGTACTTC